Sequencing of this TCR beta chain was carried out in a study of radiation and T cells in renal cell carcinoma. Overall study results and limits: In blood, top tumor clones expanded by 2 weeks, shrinking by 4.

Only in-frame clones appear in the TCRdb table, and some are missing; sequencing was by immunoSEQ multiplex PCR. This sample carries about 78,000 clones, roughly 87% of them seen once, and the ten largest clones take approximately 6.2%. The CDR3 spans 11 residues. V lost 2 bases to trimming and J lost 6 bases, with 6 bases between them. Germline V gene sequence: CDR1 DFQATT, CDR2 SNEGSKA (reference sequence). The time point here: blood 4 weeks post-SBRT, at nephrectomy. Treatment defined: 15 Gy SBRT to primary tumor, nephrectomy 4 weeks later. Nephrectomy followed 15 Gy stereotactic body radiation by 4 weeks. Serial blood draws occurred at baseline and 2 and 4 weeks post-SBRT. Clear cell pathology was present in this patient's renal cell carcinoma. In the case of this clone: Its cognate antigen is unknown.

The chain couples TRBV20-1 to TRBJ2-3; TRBD1 might be the D (5 bases). The input for sequencing was blood, taken from a patient whose treatment included radiotherapy and nephrectomy. This TCR derives from a woman between 70 and 85 years old with renal cell carcinoma. CDR3 nucleotides: TGCAGTGCTAGATCAGGGGATACGCAGTATTTT. It translates to CSARSGDTQYF.